The clone carrying this T cell receptor (beta chain) came up a few times. TCRdb processed the 5' RACE reads anew with MiXCR; each CDR3 protein has one entry. The sample carries 34,000 or so distinct CDR3 sequences, approximately 30% recorded once. Treg sorting used a CD4+CD25+CD127-/low gate. The CDR3 covers 14 residues. Deletions cut 1 base from V and 5 bases from J, with 11 bases between. The rearrangement joins TRBV12-3 or TRBV12-4 to TRBJ1-1; D unclear. This clonotype was sampled from a female donor with breast cancer. The sequenced sample consisted of tumor-infiltrating Tregs sorted from the breast tumor. In DNA form, the CDR3 reads TGTGCCAGCAGTTTAGACAGCGGCCGTACTGAAGCTTTCTTT. It encodes CASSLDSGRTEAFF.